One sample yielded the 6 T cell receptor beta chains listed below, sequenced in a study of T cell responses to AZD1222 COVID-19 vaccine. Libraries were prepared by immunoSEQ multiplex PCR; TCRdb keeps only in-frame clonotypes and omits some of them. The data hold approximately 190,000 clones, with over 70% observed a single time. The source was peripheral blood, collected on day 0 of MenACWY control vaccination. These receptors all come from an adult in good health.

The chain joins TRBV5-1 to TRBJ2-7; D assignment may be TRBD1 or TRBD2 (5 bases each). The V gene lost 5 bases and the J gene lost 2 bases, with 8 bases spanning the gap. Germline V gene lookup returns CDR1 SGHRS and CDR2 YFSETQ. This CDR3 has 12 amino acids. The CDR3 protein is CASSRDPYEQYF. The CDR3 nucleotides read TGCGCCAGCAGTCGGGACCCCTACGAGCAGTACTTC.

This chain uses TRBV15 with TRBJ2-5; the D gene is possibly TRBD1 (5 bases). Germline V gene lookup returns CDR1 LNHNV and CDR2 YYDKDF (reference sequence). Trimming stripped 0 bases from V and 0 bases from J, with 11 bases between. CDR3 length equals 16 residues. In DNA, the CDR3 is TGTGCCACCAGCAGAGAAGCCGCAGGGAACCAAGAGACCCAGTACTTC. It codes for CATSREAAGNQETQYF.

The chain couples TRBV18 to TRBJ1-1; 10 nucleotides agree with TRBD1. V lost 3 bases to trimming and J lost 5 bases; unmatched junction nucleotides: 12. CDR3 length: 17 amino acids. Germline values: CDR1 KGHSH, CDR2 LQKENI. The CDR3 here is CASSPPTGGLGATEAFF. CDR3 DNA sequence: TGTGCCAGCTCACCGCCGACAGGGGGCTTGGGAGCTACTGAAGCTTTCTTT. Full variable domain (outside the CDR3, taken from reference TRBV18 and TRBJ1-1): NAGVMQNPRHLVRRRGQEARLRCSPMKGHSHVYWYRQLPEEGLKFMVYLQKENIIDESGMPKERFSAEFPKEGPSILRIQQVVRGDSAAYFCASSPPTGGLGATEAFFGQGTRLTVV.

This rearrangement joins TRBV14 to TRBJ2-5; TRBD2 agrees at 9 bases. This CDR3 is built from 15 residues. Germline CDR1 is SGHDN and CDR2 is FVKESK. Losses at the gene ends were 5 bases for V and 3 bases for J; bases not matched to a gene: 7. DNA of the CDR3: TGTGCCAGCAGCAAACATAGCGGGAGAAAAGAGACCCAGTACTTC. It is translated as CASSKHSGRKETQYF.

V and J are TRBV6-1 and TRBJ1-1, with TRBD1 matching over 10 bases. The germline V gene encodes CDR1 MNHNS and CDR2 SASEGT. This CDR3 spans 17 amino acids. The J segment lost 3 bases and the V segment lost 2 bases, leaving 9 bases of the junction unmatched. CDR3 protein: CASSESPGQGIDTEAFF. CDR3 nucleotide sequence: TGTGCCAGCAGTGAATCTCCGGGACAGGGGATCGACACTGAAGCTTTCTTT.

The rearrangement joins TRBV5-1 to TRBJ2-1; 9 bases align to TRBD2. V gave up 2 bases and J gave up 0 bases; unmatched junction bases: 3. The CDR3 sequence is 16 residues long. Germline lookup yields CDR1 SGHRS and CDR2 YFSETQ. This CDR3 is CASSFLAGVSYNEQFF. CDR3 in DNA: TGCGCCAGCAGCTTCTTAGCGGGAGTCTCCTACAATGAGCAGTTCTTC.